This section outlines one T cell receptor beta chain sequence together with its context. This clone's antigen is unknown. No qualities accompany the bases; no much larger clone lies one base away. The data belong to a study of T cell repertoires in cytomegalovirus infection (dated by TCRdb to 2018 to 2020). Study-wide context: The HLA type of each donor mattered for the analysis, because public TCR beta signatures pointed to carriage of CMV infection along with the matching HLA type.

The instrument was an Illumina HiSeq 1500. Using fastp trimming at Q25 and MiXCR clonotype assembly, TCRdb reanalyzed the public sequencing data and kept in-frame beta chains. Rows with a matching CDR3 protein are joined into one entry that keeps the most common DNA and genes. The table for this sample lists approximately 490,000 distinct CDR3 sequences; about 10% of them were counted only once. 10% of the sample comes from the top ten. Summary of the overall study and its limitations: Cumulative frequency of public TCR beta family members discriminated carriers of CMV infection plus the relevant HLA type in this cohort and an independent approximately 370-donor cohort. The ex vivo response was dominated by HLA-C-restricted CMV-specific TCR beta clonotypes, which also provided the single most frequent clonotype in two of eight donors.

The CDR3 contains 14 residues, cysteine and phenylalanine counted. Only the CDR3 DNA stays, 42 bases, in frame from base 1. Looking up the germline V gene (reference sequence) yields CDR1 SEHNR and CDR2 FQNEAQ. Relative to germline, V is 2 bases shorter and J is 4 bases shorter, with 8 bases between their ends. Input material: PBMCs. The rearranged chain carries TRBV7-9 and TRBJ2-2; a confident D gene designation cannot be given. The clonotype comes from a human donor in good health (CMV status not recorded). Some clones in this sample may be carry-over from other donors' samples. The bases read TGTGCCAGCAGCTTAAGGCTCTCCACCGGGGAGCTGTTTTTT. This translates into CASSLRLSTGELFF.